This T cell receptor beta chain was captured by sequencing in a study of OX40 agonist ivuxolimab in advanced cancers. At the level of the study: Ivuxolimab, which patients received intravenously every 2 weeks, was dosed at 0.01 to 10 mg/kg. Study findings and constraints: CD4+ T cells averaged fewer expanded clones than CD8+ T cells. Clonal expansion from baseline to week 6 occurred in both CD4+ and CD8+ T cells.

CDR1 and CDR2 (germline): SGHRS, YFSETQ. This CDR3 has 16 residues. J lost 0 bases, V lost 4 bases, and 6 bases had no gene match. Autoimmune disease history or systemic immunosuppression led to patient exclusion. The data were produced by immunoSEQ multiplex PCR, yet TCRdb's version contains in-frame clones alone and is incomplete. Of tens of thousands of clones in the sample, about 85% are singletons; the top ten hold under 2.5%. Worth noting for this clone: Its specificity is unknown.

Sequencing used CD4+ or CD8+ T cells sorted from blood, obtained in a trial of the OX40 agonist ivuxolimab. The sequence was collected from an adult with an advanced solid tumor such as melanoma, head and neck, liver or kidney cancer. V gene TRBV5-1 combines with J gene TRBJ2-7, with 11 bases aligning to TRBD2. The CDR3: CASSPLAGGLSYEQYF. CDR3 DNA: TGCGCCAGCAGCCCCCTAGCGGGAGGACTCTCCTACGAGCAGTACTTC.